This record covers a single TCR beta chain. The clone's antigen remains unknown. No base-level quality is on record; no much larger clone is a single base apart. The data stem from a study of CD8+ T cells in alopecia areata (dated by TCRdb to 2016 to 2018). Background for the entire study: In both human patients and the C3H/HeJ mouse model, the study applied high-throughput TCRbeta sequencing to look at T cell clonal expansion in alopecia areata. Scalp tissue and sorted CD4+ and CD8+ peripheral blood T cells from patchy and totalis/universalis alopecia areata patients and from healthy controls were covered by human TCRbeta sequencing. Clonality in the scalp was compared among normal scalp (n=4), patchy alopecia areata scalp (n=8), and alopecia totalis/universalis scalp (n=8). The RNA source kit depended on sample type: the PAXgene miRNA kit for fixed scalp, the miRNeasy kit for PBMCs, and the RNeasy kit for mouse skin. TCRbeta CDR3 regions were amplified by immunoSEQ multiplex PCR with 35 Vbeta forward and 13 Jbeta reverse primers.

The protocol used for the library was the immunoSEQ multiplex PCR assay. RNA was extracted from all samples and reverse transcribed into cDNA, which served as template for TCR sequencing. First-strand cDNA was synthesized using SuperScript III with a 2:1 mix of oligo-dT and random hexamers. A synthetic immune receptor repertoire was used to measure amplification bias, and any remaining bias was corrected computationally. The source study handled its data this way. Raw reads were preprocessed to remove errors, and CDR3 was defined by IMGT conventions from the conserved cysteine to phenylalanine. Clonality was computed by normalizing Shannon entropy by log2 of the number of productive unique TCRs and subtracting the result from 1. Whether each scalp clone was CD4 or CD8 was inferred by checking scalp TCRbeta sequences against the CD4 and CD8 repertoires from sorted blood. Drawn from immuneACCESS, this table holds only the in-frame rearrangements with V and J called that TCRdb kept. Clones are partly lost; checked studies trace under half to an unresolved V gene and leave the rest unexplained. The D gene and trimming were derived from the DNA, and the V and J assignments and clone size from that table. Present in this sample are 150,000 to 200,000 clones, about 60% of which were seen just once. Clones ranked in the top ten supply about 4.5% of the sample.

Study-wide conclusions, independent of this receptor: Unlike mouse skin, where gammadelta T cells dominate, normal human skin contains resident alphabeta T cells that get sequenced too, which complicates analysis of the scalp TCR repertoire. Compared with mice, TCR sequences shared between patients were less clear, possibly partly because of HLA diversity across the patient population. Higher clonality and more expanded CD8+ clones were observed in lesional scalp than in normal scalp, particularly in alopecia totalis/universalis, a finding suggestive of antigenic drive.

After PBMCs were isolated by density centrifugation and stained for CD3, CD4 and CD8, a FACSAria was used to sort CD4+ and CD8+ T cells. Unaffected controls provided scalp biopsies and blood samples. The specimen was CD4+ T cells sorted from blood. The origin of this receptor is a human donor in good health.

The DNA sequence reads TGCAGCGTTGCTACAGCAACCTATGGCTACACCTTC. Its translation is CSVATATYGYTF. The chain is made from TRBV29-1 and TRBJ1-2, with the identity of the D gene unclear. Including cysteine and phenylalanine, the CDR3 has 12 amino acids. Left in the record is the CDR3 DNA by itself, 36 bases read in frame from the first base. Taken from the germline V gene, the CDR1 and CDR2 loops are SQVTM and ANQGSEA. At the junction V is shortened by 4 bases and J by 4 bases, with 10 bases in between.